This T cell receptor beta chain appears in the sequencing data of a study of CD8+ T cells in alopecia areata. Study outcomes and limitations: Patients shared TCRs less clearly than mice did, possibly for HLA-related reasons.

Extracted RNA was reverse transcribed into cDNA, the sequencing template. Clones were read by immunoSEQ multiplex PCR, and TCRdb kept only the in-frame ones, dropping some. Among over 150,000 clones listed, 45% to 70% were seen once. Germline CDR1 reads SGHVS; CDR2 reads FNYEAQ. The CDR3 consists of 15 residues. Trimming pared 1 base from V and 4 bases from J, leaving 13 bases between. With respect to this clone: Its antigen remains unidentified.

The V call is TRBV7-6, the J call TRBJ1-2, with a possible D match to TRBD1 (5 bases). Sequences were obtained from CD8+ T cells sorted from blood. The TCR comes from a human donor in good health. Here the CDR3 DNA reads TGTGCCAGCAGCTTAGACCCCGGGGGGTTCTATGGCTACACCTTC. Amino acid sequence: CASSLDPGGFYGYTF. Drawing the rest from reference TRBV7-6 and TRBJ1-2, the complete variable domain is GAGVSQSPRYKVTKRGQDVALRCDPISGHVSLYWYRQALGQGPEFLTYFNYEAQQDKSGLPNDRFSAERPEGSISTLTIQRTEQRDSAMYRCASSLDPGGFYGYTFGSGTRLTVV.